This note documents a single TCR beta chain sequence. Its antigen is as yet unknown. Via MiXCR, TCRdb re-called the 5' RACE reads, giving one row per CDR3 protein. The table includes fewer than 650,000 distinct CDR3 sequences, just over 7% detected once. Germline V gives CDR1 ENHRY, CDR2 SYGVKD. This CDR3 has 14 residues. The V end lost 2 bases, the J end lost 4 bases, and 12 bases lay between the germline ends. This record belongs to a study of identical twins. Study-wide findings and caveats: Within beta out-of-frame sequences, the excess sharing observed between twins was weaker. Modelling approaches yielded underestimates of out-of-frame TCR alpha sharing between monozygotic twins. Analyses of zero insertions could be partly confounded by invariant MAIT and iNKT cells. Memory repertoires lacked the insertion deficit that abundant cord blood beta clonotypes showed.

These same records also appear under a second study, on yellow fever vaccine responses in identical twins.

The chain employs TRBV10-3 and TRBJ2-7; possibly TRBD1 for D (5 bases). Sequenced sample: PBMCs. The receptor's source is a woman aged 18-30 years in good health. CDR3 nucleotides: TGTGCCATCAGTGAGAAACAGGTGGGATACGAGCAGTACGTC. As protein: CAISEKQVGYEQYV.